Each of the 28 T cell receptor beta chains below was sequenced from the same sample in a study of cytomegalovirus exposure and HLA in healthy donors (dated by TCRdb to about 2017). The method was the immunoSEQ multiplex PCR assay. For the multiplex PCR, a mixture combining 60 forward primers for TCR Vbeta segments and 13 reverse primers for TCR Jbeta segments was used. TCRdb stores this immuneACCESS table with in-frame sequences only. Part of the clones is absent; in the studies checked, under half of the shortfall reflects unresolved V genes, and no reason is known for the rest. Across this sample there are 90,000 to 130,000 clones, with about 70% seen only once. The ten top clones hold 0.85% to 0.9% of the sample. Sequencing input: PBMCs. The receptors derive from a woman younger than 45 in good health and CMV-seronegative.

The chain recombines TRBV4-1 with TRBJ2-2; the match to TRBD1 covers 9 bases. The CDR3 runs 18 residues. Per the germline V gene, CDR1 is MGHRA and CDR2 is YSYEKL. Trimming removed 0 bases from V and 1 base from J; junction bases left unmatched: 6. The CDR3 DNA follows: TGCGCCAGCAGCCAAGAAGGAGAGGGACAGGGGAACACCGGGGAGCTGTTTTTT. It translates to CASSQEGEGQGNTGELFF.

On this clone: The junction and the germline gene differ at one end; a read error may be behind it. The rearrangement links TRBV7-9 to TRBJ2-7, with a weak D call TRBD1 (5 bases). The CDR3 covers 14 residues. Germline lookup yields CDR1 SEHNR and CDR2 FQNEAQ (reference sequence). This CDR3 is CASSLGASSYEQYF. CDR3 nucleotide sequence: TGTGCCAGCAGTTTAGGGGCGAGCTCCTACGAGCAGTACTTC.

The chain uses TRBV5-6 and TRBJ2-1, with 10 bases matching TRBD2. The V gene's germline CDR1 is SGHDT and CDR2 YYEEEE. The CDR3 is 15 residues long. Trimming removed 3 bases from V and 5 bases from J; junction bases left unmatched: 5. In DNA, the CDR3 is TGTGCCAGCAGCTGGACTAGCGGCGGGGACAATGAGCAGTTCTTC. It specifies CASSWTSGGDNEQFF.

V gene TRBV4-3 combines with J gene TRBJ1-1, with TRBD1 identical over 7 bases. CDR3 size: 13 residues. Germline lookup yields CDR1 LGHNA and CDR2 YSLEER. With 1 base clipped from V and 8 bases from J, the junction kept 4 bases outside the gene matches. The CDR3 reads CASSQVRGREAFF. DNA for the CDR3: TGCGCCAGCAGCCAAGTGAGGGGGCGAGAAGCTTTCTTT.

This CDR3 reads CASKDRDTADKTQYF. DNA for the CDR3: TGTGCCAGCAAAGACCGGGACACGGCGGACAAGACCCAGTACTTC. The rearrangement links TRBV25-1 to TRBJ2-5; D possibly corresponds to TRBD1 (6 bases). Germline CDR1 is MGHDK and CDR2 is SYGVNS. There are 15 residues in the CDR3. V dropped 7 bases and J dropped 6 bases, with 21 bases sitting between them. The variable domain in full, completed from reference TRBV25-1 and TRBJ2-5, reads EADIYQTPRYLVIGTGKKITLECSQTMGHDKMYWYQQDPGMELHLIHYSYGVNSTEKGDLSSESTVSRIRTEHFPLTLESARPSHTSQYLCASKDRDTADKTQYFGPGTRLLVL.

The chain couples TRBV30 to TRBJ2-1, with D perhaps TRBD2 (5 bases). CDR3 length: 16 residues. Germline values: CDR1 GTSNPN, CDR2 SVGIG (reference sequence). V dropped 4 bases and J dropped 7 bases, with 23 bases sitting between them. Here the CDR3 reads CAWMIRGPPRINEQFF. As DNA, the CDR3 is TGTGCCTGGATGATACGAGGGCCACCCCGTATTAATGAGCAGTTCTTC.

This rearrangement joins TRBV6-6 to TRBJ1-3; 7 bases agree with TRBD1. CDR3 length: 15 amino acids. J gave up 1 base and V 5 bases, and 5 bases lay outside the gene matches. The germline gives CDR1 MNHNY, CDR2 SVGAGI (reference sequence). In DNA form, the CDR3 reads TGTGCCAGCAGTCTCGACAGGGAGTCTGGAAACACCATATATTTT. Translating gives CASSLDRESGNTIYF.

The J gene is TRBJ2-5, the V gene TRBV19; TRBD2 is a possible D gene (5 bases). CDR1 is LNHDA and CDR2 is SQIVND in the germline V gene (reference sequence). This CDR3 has 15 amino acids. The germline V and J ends were trimmed by 5 bases and 1 base, with 14 bases remaining between them. The CDR3 nucleotides read TGTGCCAGTAGTCTCTCTCAAGCGGTCCAAGAGACCCAGTACTTC. Translation: CASSLSQAVQETQYF.

This clone was seen a single time. This chain links TRBV13 with TRBJ1-5; no clear D. The V end lost 0 bases, the J end lost 0 bases, and 9 bases lay between the germline ends. The CDR3 loop spans 16 amino acids. Germline V gene data show CDR1 as PRHDT and CDR2 as FYEKMQ (reference sequence). The CDR3 is CASSLGQIDSNQPQHF. In DNA form, the CDR3 reads TGTGCCAGCAGCTTAGGACAGATAGATAGCAATCAGCCCCAGCATTTT. The entire variable domain, with the rest obtained from reference TRBV13 and TRBJ1-5, is as follows: AAGVIQSPRHLIKEKRETATLKCYPIPRHDTVYWYQQGPGQDPQFLISFYEKMQSDKGSIPDRFSAQQFSDYHSELNMSSLELGDSALYFCASSLGQIDSNQPQHFGDGTRLSIL.

The chain couples TRBV29-1 to TRBJ1-2; no reliable D call. Germline loops: CDR1 SQVTM, CDR2 ANQGSEA. The V end lost 7 bases, the J end lost 1 base, and 13 bases lay between the germline ends. This CDR3 has 13 residues. The CDR3 protein is CSADTDDNYGYTF. The CDR3 nucleotides read TGCAGCGCCGACACCGATGATAACTATGGCTACACCTTC. Combining the CDR3 with reference TRBV29-1 and TRBJ1-2 gives the whole variable domain SAVISQKPSRDICQRGTSLTIQCQVDSQVTMMFWYRQQPGQSLTLIATANQGSEATYESGFVIDKFPISRPNLTFSTLTVSNMSPEDSSIYLCSADTDDNYGYTFGSGTRLTVV.

In this sample, this clone turned up a few times. This chain joins TRBV4-1 and TRBJ1-1; tentative D call: TRBD1 (6 bases). The CDR3 totals 14 residues. From germline, CDR1 is MGHRA and CDR2 YSYEKL. The V end lost 0 bases, the J end lost 6 bases, and 11 bases lay between the germline ends. The CDR3 DNA sequence: TGCGCCAGCAGCCAAGAATCGTGGGGGCCTGAAGCTTTCTTT. This encodes CASSQESWGPEAFF.

The chain uses TRBV11-3 and TRBJ2-3, with D tentatively TRBD2 (5 bases). V shed 2 bases and J shed 6 bases, with 12 bases lying between them. The CDR3 is 14 residues long. CDR1 SGHNT and CDR2 YENEEA come from the germline V gene. The CDR3 reads CASSLNQEEDTQYF. In DNA form, the CDR3 reads TGTGCCAGCAGCTTAAATCAGGAGGAGGATACGCAGTATTTT.

This clone has a handful of counts. The rearrangement joins TRBV25-1 to TRBJ1-1, with a tentative D call TRBD1 (5 bases). This CDR3 has 14 amino acids. Looked up from germline, CDR1 is MGHDK and CDR2 is SYGVNS. Trimming cost V 5 bases and J 4 bases, with 14 bases left between them. CDR3 coding DNA: TGTGCCAGCAGTCGGACACCCAGTGCCACTGAAGCTTTCTTT. It is translated as CASSRTPSATEAFF.

The chain employs TRBV4-1 and TRBJ2-3; 9 bases are shared with TRBD2. CDR1 and CDR2 from the germline V gene are MGHRA and YSYEKL. The V segment lost 0 bases and the J segment 2 bases; nucleotides outside the gene matches: 15. This CDR3 is built from 20 residues. CDR3 in DNA: TGCGCCAGCAGCCAAGAGATCCTGTTGCAGTCTAGCGGGAACACAGATACGCAGTATTTT. This codes for CASSQEILLQSSGNTDTQYF.

The chain employs TRBV2 and TRBJ2-2; weak D call: TRBD2 (5 bases). The CDR3 loop spans 14 amino acids. CDR1 and CDR2 (germline): SNHLY, FYNNEI. With 7 bases removed from V and 2 bases from J, the gap between germline ends came to 11 bases. The CDR3 protein is CASTLAVNTGELFF. As DNA, the CDR3 is TGTGCCAGCACCCTAGCTGTTAACACCGGGGAGCTGTTTTTT.

The J gene is TRBJ1-6, the V gene TRBV14; D call uncertain. CDR1 and CDR2 from the germline V gene are SGHDN and FVKESK. V was pared by 4 bases and J by 0 bases, with 7 bases between. The CDR3 is 15 residues long. The CDR3 protein is CASSLRDSYNSPLHF. Written as DNA, the CDR3 is TGTGCCAGCAGCCTCCGGGACTCCTATAATTCACCCCTCCACTTT.

Only a few counts were recorded for this clone. This chain's CDR3 is CSAKEGYEAFF. The CDR3 nucleotides read TGCAGTGCTAAGGAGGGTTATGAAGCTTTCTTT. The rearrangement uses TRBV20-1 and TRBJ1-1; D not resolved. The CDR3 contains 11 residues. V was pared by 4 bases and J by 7 bases, with 10 bases between. The germline CDR1 and CDR2 sequences are DFQATT and SNEGSKA (reference sequence).

The chain couples TRBV4-3 to TRBJ1-2, with D possibly matching TRBD1 (6 bases). This CDR3 has 15 residues. The V end was cut by 5 bases, the J end by 7 bases, with 20 bases between. From germline, CDR1 is LGHNA and CDR2 YSLEER. This CDR3 reads CASSTRPGDLSGYTF. The CDR3 coding sequence is TGCGCCAGCAGCACCCGTCCAGGGGATCTGAGTGGCTACACCTTC.

The gene calls are TRBV5-6 and TRBJ1-2; D call uncertain. V was pared by 4 bases and J by 8 bases, with 18 bases between. The germline V gene has CDR1 SGHDT and CDR2 YYEEEE. This CDR3 comprises 14 residues. CDR3 sequence (DNA): TGTGCCAGCAGCGGAGCATTTACCTCGGGGGGCTACACCTTC. This encodes CASSGAFTSGGYTF.

This clone was detected a few times. The chain links TRBV9 to TRBJ2-5; tentative D call: TRBD2 (6 bases). The germline V gene encodes CDR1 SGDLS and CDR2 YYNGEE. V lost 3 bases and J 0 bases, leaving 15 bases between the germline ends. The length of the CDR3 is 16 residues. Here the CDR3 reads CASSEGPGLYQETQYF. CDR3 nucleotides: TGTGCCAGCAGCGAGGGACCGGGACTTTACCAAGAGACCCAGTACTTC.

The V call is TRBV7-9, the J call TRBJ1-6; 9 positions match TRBD1. Germline CDR1 is SEHNR and CDR2 is FQNEAQ (reference sequence). J gave up 9 bases and V 1 base, and 10 bases lay outside the gene matches. The CDR3 covers 17 residues. The CDR3 reads CASSLGSMYRGRSPLHF. CDR3 nucleotide sequence: TGTGCCAGCAGCTTAGGATCTATGTACAGGGGGCGTTCACCCCTCCACTTT. Filled out from reference TRBV7-9 and TRBJ1-6, the complete variable domain reads DTGVSQNPRHKITKRGQNVTFRCDPISEHNRLYWYRQTLGQGPEFLTYFQNEAQLEKSRLLSDRFSAERPKGSFSTLEIQRTEQGDSAMYLCASSLGSMYRGRSPLHFGNGTRLTVT.

V usage is TRBV30 and J usage is TRBJ1-3, with D possibly matching TRBD1 (6 bases). V dropped 0 bases and J dropped 4 bases, with 19 bases sitting between them. Germline V CDR1 and CDR2: GTSNPN, SVGIG (reference sequence). The CDR3 consists of 17 residues. The CDR3 DNA sequence: TGTGCCTGGAGTGTGCCCACACTGACAGGCATAGGAAACACCATATATTTT. This codes for CAWSVPTLTGIGNTIYF.

The V and J genes are TRBV6-5 and TRBJ2-1, with 12 bases aligning to TRBD1. This CDR3 has 16 residues. The V gene's germline CDR1 is MNHEY and CDR2 SVGAGI. V lost 3 bases, J lost 8 bases, and 8 bases stayed unmatched. CDR3 in amino acids: CASSYAGTGGIDEQFF. In DNA form, the CDR3 reads TGTGCCAGCAGTTATGCCGGGACAGGGGGCATCGATGAGCAGTTCTTC.

The V gene is TRBV2, the J gene TRBJ1-1; tentative D call: TRBD1 (6 bases). This CDR3 comprises 15 residues. The germline CDR1 and CDR2 sequences are SNHLY and FYNNEI. The germline V and J ends were trimmed by 1 base and 2 bases, with 11 bases remaining between them. This CDR3 reads CASSEERGANTEAFF. CDR3 nucleotide sequence: TGTGCCAGCAGTGAAGAACGGGGGGCTAACACTGAAGCTTTCTTT.

V usage is TRBV18 and J usage is TRBJ2-7, with D perhaps TRBD1 (6 bases). The CDR3 loop spans 13 amino acids. The germline CDR1 and CDR2 sequences are KGHSH and LQKENI. Trimming stripped 3 bases from V and 2 bases from J, with 8 bases between. The CDR3 spells CASSPGQTYEQYF. The CDR3 nucleotides are TGTGCCAGCTCACCCGGACAGACCTACGAGCAGTACTTC. The entire variable domain, with the rest obtained from reference TRBV18 and TRBJ2-7, is as follows: NAGVMQNPRHLVRRRGQEARLRCSPMKGHSHVYWYRQLPEEGLKFMVYLQKENIIDESGMPKERFSAEFPKEGPSILRIQQVVRGDSAAYFCASSPGQTYEQYFGPGTRLTVT.

The chain links TRBV27 to TRBJ1-2; 7 bases fit TRBD1. The junction had 10 bases not matched to a gene; V was cut back by 5 bases and J by 4 bases. This CDR3 has 15 residues. Germline CDR1 reads MNHEY; CDR2 reads SMNVEV (reference sequence). CDR3 nucleotides: TGTGCCAGCAGTACCCCAGGGGGTTCTATCTATGGCTACACCTTC. This encodes CASSTPGGSIYGYTF.

To note about this clone: The identical CDR3 is also encoded by other nucleotide sequences in the sample. V and J are TRBV9 and TRBJ1-5, with D maybe TRBD1 (5 bases). Trimming stripped 2 bases from V and 2 bases from J, with 8 bases between. CDR3 length: 14 amino acids. Germline CDR1 reads SGDLS; CDR2 reads YYNGEE. For the CDR3, the DNA is TGTGCCAGCAGCGTGGGAGGGGGCAATCAGCCCCAGCATTTT. The encoded protein is CASSVGGGNQPQHF.

The chain uses TRBV30 and TRBJ1-4, with D possibly TRBD1 on 6 matching bases. V was cut by 2 bases and J by 4 bases, with 14 bases left in between. Germline CDR1 reads GTSNPN; CDR2 reads SVGIG (reference sequence). The CDR3 is 15 amino acids. The CDR3 DNA reads as TGTGCCTGGAGTCCAGGGGTCATTTTTAATGAAAAACTGTTTTTT. It encodes CAWSPGVIFNEKLFF.